This T cell receptor (beta chain) was recovered during a study of CD8+CD57+ T cells in acquired aplastic anemia. Study information: On average, sorted CD4+ and CD8+ cells gave 3.2 ug of DNA.

CDR3 and TCR beta VDJ profiling relied on a genomic DNA template. MiXCR, applied by TCRdb to the reads, yields one record per CDR3 protein. The sample lists hundreds of thousands of distinct CDR3 sequences; approximately 55% were seen once. V lost 5 bases and J 8 bases, leaving 12 bases between the germline ends. Per germline, CDR1 SEHNR and CDR2 FQNEAQ (reference sequence). The CDR3 sequence is 13 residues long. This TCR derives from a human donor with severe aplastic anemia or a healthy control (not recorded which). The chain uses TRBV7-9 and TRBJ1-4; D possibly corresponds to TRBD1 (5 bases). Sequenced material: sorted CD4+, CD8+, or CD8+CD57+ T cells (not recorded which) from PBMCs. CDR3 in DNA: TGTGCCAGCAGCCGACACGGGGACGAAAAACTGTTTTTT. This codes for CASSRHGDEKLFF.